What follows is one T cell receptor (beta chain) and its context. Antigen unknown. The sample belongs to a study of CD8 T cells in ankylosing spondylitis. Regarding the study as a whole: Characteristic, it appeared, of ankylosing spondylitis blood was a TCR beta motif of eight highly homologous variants.

Trimming took off 7 bases at V and 1 base at J, with 14 bases between the two ends. Germline loops: CDR1 MNHEY, CDR2 SVGEGT. CDR3 length: 14 residues. One entry per CDR3 protein, called by TCRdb with MiXCR from the 5' RACE reads. This table holds about 220,000 distinct CDR3 sequences, just under 7.5% found once. The chain couples TRBV6-2 or TRBV6-3 to TRBJ2-7, with D possibly matching TRBD2 (5 bases). The receptor's source is a male donor with ankylosing spondylitis. Input material: blood, either unsorted or a sorted T cell fraction (not recorded which). The CDR3 DNA reads as TGTGCCAGCACTCCGGGATACTTATCCTACGAGCAGTACTTC. Translation: CASTPGYLSYEQYF.